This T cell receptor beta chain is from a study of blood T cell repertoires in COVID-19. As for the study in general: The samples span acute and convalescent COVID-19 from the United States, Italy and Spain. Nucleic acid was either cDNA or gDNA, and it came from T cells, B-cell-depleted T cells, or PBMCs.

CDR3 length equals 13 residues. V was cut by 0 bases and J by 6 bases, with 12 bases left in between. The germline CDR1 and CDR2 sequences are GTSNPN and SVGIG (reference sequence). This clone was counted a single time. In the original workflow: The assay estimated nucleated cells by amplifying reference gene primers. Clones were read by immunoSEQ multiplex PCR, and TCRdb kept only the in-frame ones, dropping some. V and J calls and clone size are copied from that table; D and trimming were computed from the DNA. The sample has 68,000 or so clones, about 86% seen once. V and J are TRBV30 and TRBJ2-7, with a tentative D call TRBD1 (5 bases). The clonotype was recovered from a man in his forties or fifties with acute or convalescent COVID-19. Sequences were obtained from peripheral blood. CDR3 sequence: CAWSVQAMSEQYF. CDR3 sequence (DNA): TGTGCCTGGAGTGTACAGGCCATGAGCGAGCAGTACTTC.